The sequence of this T cell receptor (beta chain) was determined in a study of glioma-infiltrating T cells. Study results and limitations: Tissue-blood divergence was below expectation in non-neoplastic patients, above in gliomas. CDR3 overlap between tissue and blood was very small.

Using RNA template, CDR3s of TCR alpha and beta were amplified with iRepertoire arm-PCR. Input was about 85-450 ng of tissue mRNA or PBMC total RNA. TCRdb redid the calling of the multiplex PCR reads with MiXCR, one entry per CDR3 protein. The sample carries roughly 100,000 distinct CDR3 sequences, about 30% recorded once. The CDR3 is 12 amino acids. The germline V and J ends were trimmed by 3 bases and 9 bases, with 11 bases remaining between them. Germline V gene sequence: CDR1 SQVTM, CDR2 ANQGSEA. To note about this clonotype: Its target is unknown.

Sequences were obtained from glioma tissue, nonneoplastic brain tissue, or PBMCs (not recorded which). The receptor was derived from a human donor with low-grade glioma or glioblastoma, undergoing nonglioma brain surgery, or in good health (not recorded which). The chain has TRBV29-1 and TRBJ2-2, with no clear D. CDR3 region: CSVDSPSRELFF. CDR3 in DNA: TGCAGCGTTGATTCCCCGAGCCGGGAGCTGTTTTTT.